One sample yielded the 32 T cell receptor beta chains listed below, sequenced in a study of long-term antiretroviral therapy in people with HIV. With survey level as its setting, the immunoSEQ assay was v3.0. The assay was immunoSEQ multiplex PCR, and TCRdb's table has in-frame clones only and misses some. The sample lists about 30,000 clones, 70% to 90% occurring once. Sequencing used unsorted PBMCs, obtained 3.2 years before starting antiretroviral therapy. The source of these receptors is a man aged 45 to 65 with HIV.

V gene TRBV5-1 combines with J gene TRBJ2-7; 11 positions agree with TRBD2. Per the germline V gene, CDR1 is SGHRS and CDR2 is YFSETQ. This CDR3 comprises 16 residues. V gave up 4 bases and J gave up 4 bases; unmatched junction bases: 10. CDR3 DNA: TGCGCCAGCAGCCCACTCACTAGCGGGAGTAGTTACGAGCAGTACTTC. It encodes CASSPLTSGSSYEQYF.

The gene calls are TRBV29-1 and TRBJ2-5, with 8 nucleotides matching TRBD1. The CDR3 contains 14 residues. V was clipped by 6 bases and J by 2 bases; unmatched bases: 8. Germline values: CDR1 SQVTM, CDR2 ANQGSEA. The CDR3: CSVDRGGVQETQYF. The DNA for the CDR3 is TGCAGCGTCGACAGGGGTGGTGTTCAAGAGACCCAGTACTTC.

This chain connects TRBV5-1 to TRBJ2-3; D is unresolved. CDR3 size: 14 residues. The germline V and J ends were trimmed by 2 bases and 0 bases, with 7 bases remaining between them. Germline V CDR1 and CDR2: SGHRS, YFSETQ. CDR3 sequence (DNA): TGCGCCAGCAGCTTTCCCCTTAGCACAGATACGCAGTATTTT. Translation gives CASSFPLSTDTQYF.

This clone showed up just once. The V call is TRBV7-2, the J call TRBJ2-1; D unresolved. Germline loops: CDR1 SGHTA, CDR2 FQGNSA. The CDR3 runs 11 residues. V gave up 8 bases and J gave up 4 bases, with 6 bases separating them. Written as DNA, the CDR3 is TGTGCCAGCGGATATTACAATGAGCAGTTCTTC. This sequence encodes CASGYYNEQFF.

V usage is TRBV7-9 and J usage is TRBJ2-4; D not certain. Germline V lookup: CDR1 SEHNR, CDR2 FQNEAQ (reference sequence). Trimming removed 5 bases from V and 0 bases from J, with 17 bases in between. The CDR3 length is 17 residues. CDR3: CASSQKDGRLAKNIQYF. Here the CDR3 DNA reads TGTGCCAGCAGCCAAAAGGACGGCAGGCTAGCCAAAAACATTCAGTACTTC.

The DNA of the CDR3 is TGCAGCGTTGAGCGGGACGGACACACGAACACTGAAGCTTTCTTT. Translation: CSVERDGHTNTEAFF. This chain joins TRBV29-1 and TRBJ1-1; possibly TRBD1 for D (5 bases). There are 15 residues in the CDR3. CDR1 is SQVTM and CDR2 is ANQGSEA in the germline V gene. The ends were cut back, 3 bases at V and 1 base at J, with 15 bases in the middle.

The V call is TRBV5-4, the J call TRBJ2-1, with unresolved D. The V end was cut by 4 bases, the J end by 12 bases, with 14 bases between. Germline CDR1 is SGHNT and CDR2 is YYREEE (reference sequence). The CDR3 has 12 amino acids. The chain's CDR3 is CASSPGLVGQFF. Here the CDR3 DNA reads TGTGCCAGCAGCCCCGGGCTAGTAGGGCAGTTCTTC. Full variable domain (missing parts from reference TRBV5-4 and TRBJ2-1): ETGVTQSPTHLIKTRGQQVTLRCSSQSGHNTVSWYQQALGQGPQFIFQYYREEENGRGNFPPRFSGLQFPNYSSELNVNALELDDSALYLCASSPGLVGQFFGPGTRLTVL.

V usage is TRBV6-5 and J usage is TRBJ1-1; no clear D. Trimming took off 3 bases at V and 3 bases at J, with 8 bases between the two ends. The CDR3 is 13 residues long. Germline CDR1 reads MNHEY; CDR2 reads SVGAGI. CDR3 DNA sequence: TGTGCCAGCAGTTATCGTTTGGACACTGAAGCTTTCTTT. Residues: CASSYRLDTEAFF.

This CDR3 reads CAWNRGPGPQASYEQYF. The CDR3 bases are TGTGCCTGGAACCGCGGGCCGGGGCCTCAGGCCTCCTACGAGCAGTACTTC. This chain uses TRBV30 with TRBJ2-7, with D perhaps TRBD1 or TRBD2 (5 bases each). Germline loops: CDR1 GTSNPN, CDR2 SVGIG (reference sequence). Trimming took off 4 bases at V and 0 bases at J, with 22 bases between the two ends. The CDR3 is 17 residues long.

Turning to this clone: Germline and junction disagree at one end, which may indicate a read error. The chain couples TRBV15 to TRBJ1-2; D remains unclear. The length of the CDR3 is 15 residues. Germline values: CDR1 LNHNV, CDR2 YYDKDF (reference sequence). The CDR3 protein is CATRRDAGIAYGYTF. Written as DNA, the CDR3 is TGTGCCACCAGGAGAGATGCGGGAATTGCGTATGGCTACACCTTC.

The CDR3: CASSQSGGYSNQPQHF. The DNA for the CDR3 is TGTGCCAGTAGTCAGAGCGGGGGATATAGCAATCAGCCCCAGCATTTT. V and J are TRBV19 and TRBJ1-5; D perhaps matches TRBD1 (5 bases). The CDR3 has 16 residues. CDR1 and CDR2 (germline): LNHDA, SQIVND (reference sequence). V was shortened by 5 bases and J by 0 bases, with 14 bases between the two germline ends.

This chain links TRBV19 with TRBJ2-2, with 9 bases that match TRBD1. Germline V gene lookup returns CDR1 LNHDA and CDR2 SQIVND (reference sequence). V shed 11 bases and J 6 bases; nucleotides not matched to a gene: 7. This CDR3 has 13 residues. In DNA, the CDR3 is TGTGCCTCCGGGACAGGGTATTCCGGGGAGCTGTTTTTT. Encoded protein: CASGTGYSGELFF.

This clone appeared once. The CDR3 is CASSLTGDLYEQYF. The DNA of the CDR3 is TGTGCCAGCAGTCTGACAGGGGACCTTTACGAGCAGTACTTC. The chain has TRBV4-2 and TRBJ2-7; 8 bases map to TRBD1. Germline assignment: CDR1 LGHNA and CDR2 YNFKEQ. V shed 6 bases, J shed 4 bases, and the junction held 8 bases outside the gene matches. CDR3 length equals 14 residues.

This clone was found a few times. The chain employs TRBV5-1 and TRBJ2-3; 11 positions match TRBD2. Germline values: CDR1 SGHRS, CDR2 YFSETQ. This CDR3 has 16 amino acids. J was trimmed by 0 bases and V by 0 bases; bases with no gene match: 0. The CDR3 bases are TGCGCCAGCAGCTTGGGACTAGCGGGAAGCACAGATACGCAGTATTTT. Amino acids: CASSLGLAGSTDTQYF. The whole variable domain, remainder taken from reference TRBV5-1 and TRBJ2-3, is KAGVTQTPRYLIKTRGQQVTLSCSPISGHRSVSWYQQTPGQGLQFLFEYFSETQRNKGNFPGRFSGRQFSNSRSEMNVSTLELGDSALYLCASSLGLAGSTDTQYFGPGTRLTVL.

V and J are TRBV7-8 and TRBJ2-1; 9 bases align to TRBD2. This CDR3 contains 16 residues. Per the germline V gene, CDR1 is SGHVS and CDR2 is FQNEAQ. Trimming took 5 bases from V and 7 from J; bases not matched to a gene: 12. The CDR3 nucleotides are TGTGCCAGCAGCCAATCTCCAGCGGGAGGATTTAATGAGCAGTTCTTC. Protein product: CASSQSPAGGFNEQFF. The whole variable domain, remainder taken from reference TRBV7-8 and TRBJ2-1, is GAGVSQSPRYKVAKRGQDVALRCDPISGHVSLFWYQQALGQGPEFLTYFQNEAQLDKSGLPSDRFFAERPEGSVSTLKIQRTQQEDSAVYLCASSQSPAGGFNEQFFGPGTRLTVL.

The chain is built from TRBV18 and TRBJ2-3, with 10 bases fitting TRBD1. Trimming at V came to 0 bases and at J to 4 bases, leaving 7 bases not matched to a gene. Germline CDR1 and CDR2: KGHSH and LQKENI. The CDR3 loop spans 17 amino acids. The CDR3 nucleotides read TGTGCCAGCTCACCACCTAAGACAGGGGGCGCATCAGATACGCAGTATTTT. This codes for CASSPPKTGGASDTQYF.

The chain has TRBV5-1 and TRBJ1-5; no clear D. Trimming left V 2 bases short and J 5 bases short, with 14 bases between. The CDR3 is 15 residues long. CDR1 is SGHRS, CDR2 YFSETQ, per germline. The CDR3 nucleotides are TGCGCCAGCAGCTTTGGTGATATTACTGATCAGCCCCAGCATTTT. Translated: CASSFGDITDQPQHF.

This chain connects TRBV18 to TRBJ1-1, with D hard to call. The V gene lost 2 bases and the J gene lost 3 bases, with 7 bases spanning the gap. The CDR3 spans 13 residues. Germline-derived CDR1 and CDR2 are KGHSH and LQKENI. The CDR3 DNA is TGTGCCAGCTCACCAGGGTTGGACACTGAAGCTTTCTTT. This encodes CASSPGLDTEAFF. Drawing the rest from reference TRBV18 and TRBJ1-1, the complete variable domain is NAGVMQNPRHLVRRRGQEARLRCSPMKGHSHVYWYRQLPEEGLKFMVYLQKENIIDESGMPKERFSAEFPKEGPSILRIQQVVRGDSAAYFCASSPGLDTEAFFGQGTRLTVV.

The genes are TRBV27 and TRBJ1-5; 7 bases align to TRBD1. V dropped 2 bases and J dropped 2; count of bases not matched to a gene: 6. In germline, CDR1 is MNHEY, CDR2 SMNVEV (reference sequence). The CDR3 loop spans 16 amino acids. This chain's CDR3 is CASSLGNDRGNQPQHF. Written as DNA, the CDR3 is TGTGCCAGCAGTTTAGGTAATGACAGGGGCAATCAGCCCCAGCATTTT.

This clone was seen only once. The rearrangement joins TRBV6-6 to TRBJ2-3; D remains ambiguous. Germline CDR1 and CDR2: MNHNY and SVGAGI (reference sequence). The ends were cut back, 8 bases at V and 6 bases at J, with 18 bases in the middle. This CDR3 has 14 amino acids. The CDR3 DNA is TGTGCCAGCGCCCCGGCCGGCGTGAGGGATACGCAGTATTTT. Encoded protein: CASAPAGVRDTQYF.

The rearrangement uses TRBV6-5 and TRBJ1-1, with D perhaps matching TRBD1 (5 bases). From germline, CDR1 is MNHEY and CDR2 SVGAGI. The length of the CDR3 is 13 residues. V was clipped by 5 bases and J by 4 bases, with 11 bases between them. The CDR3 sequence: CASSRSGVTEAFF. The CDR3 bases are TGTGCCAGCAGTAGGTCGGGGGTCACTGAAGCTTTCTTT.

V usage is TRBV5-6 and J usage is TRBJ1-2; TRBD1 matches 9 bases. Trimming took 4 bases from V and 0 from J; bases not matched to a gene: 4. CDR3 length: 15 residues. Germline V gene data show CDR1 as SGHDT and CDR2 as YYEEEE. The CDR3 DNA follows: TGTGCCAGCAGCCCGAGGACAGGGGCTAACTATGGCTACACCTTC. Translating it yields CASSPRTGANYGYTF.

This clone was observed once. The chain employs TRBV2 and TRBJ2-3, with D tentatively TRBD1 (6 bases). The CDR3 loop spans 15 amino acids. The V end lost 1 base, the J end lost 1 base, and 9 bases lay between the germline ends. Germline V gene data show CDR1 as SNHLY and CDR2 as FYNNEI. For the CDR3, the DNA is TGTGCCAGCAGTGAAGTGGCAGGGGGCACAGATACGCAGTATTTT. Translated: CASSEVAGGTDTQYF.

The genes are TRBV7-9 and TRBJ1-5, with 10 bases that match TRBD1. This CDR3 is built from 14 residues. CDR1 SEHNR and CDR2 FQNEAQ come from the germline V gene (reference sequence). The ends lost 3 bases at V and 6 bases at J; junction bases unmatched: 2. The CDR3 here is CASSLTGGGQPQHF. CDR3 in DNA: TGTGCCAGCAGCTTGACAGGGGGCGGTCAGCCCCAGCATTTT.

The rearrangement links TRBV28 to TRBJ2-7, with 11 bases matching TRBD1. The CDR3 is 15 amino acids. V trimming: 6 bases; J trimming: 2 bases; junction bases outside the gene matches: 6. Per the germline V gene, CDR1 is MDHEN and CDR2 is SYDVKM. CDR3 DNA: TGTGCCAGCAGGGGGGGGACAGGGGGACCCTACGAGCAGTACTTC. This sequence encodes CASRGGTGGPYEQYF.

The rearrangement links TRBV10-1 to TRBJ2-5; TRBD2 matches at 8 bases. This CDR3 comprises 15 residues. CDR1 is WNHNN, CDR2 SYGVQD, per germline (reference sequence). V was clipped by 4 bases and J by 6 bases; unmatched bases: 10. CDR3 protein: CASSAGSGTGKTQYF. The CDR3 nucleotides are TGCGCCAGCAGTGCCGGTAGCGGGACGGGAAAGACCCAGTACTTC.

The V and J genes are TRBV11-2 and TRBJ2-7; D is perhaps TRBD2 (7 bases). Trimming took off 5 bases at V and 4 bases at J, with 15 bases between the two ends. The CDR3 length is 14 residues. The germline V gene has CDR1 SGHAT and CDR2 FQNNGV. Written as DNA, the CDR3 is TGTGCCAGCAGCCAAAGGGGGGGCCGGTACGAGCAGTACTTC. It encodes CASSQRGGRYEQYF.

The chain has TRBV9 and TRBJ1-5; D is perhaps TRBD1 (6 bases). Germline V gives CDR1 SGDLS, CDR2 YYNGEE. The CDR3 contains 17 residues. V lost 0 bases and J 6 bases, leaving 19 bases between the germline ends. CDR3 nucleotide sequence: TGTGCCAGCAGCGTAGGAGGCGCCGGGGGGCTGGCTCAGCCCCAGCATTTT. This translates into CASSVGGAGGLAQPQHF. Together with reference TRBV9 and TRBJ1-5, the CDR3 gives the full variable domain: DSGVTQTPKHLITATGQRVTLRCSPRSGDLSVYWYQQSLDQGLQFLIQYYNGEERAKGNILERFSAQQFPDLHSELNLSSLELGDSALYFCASSVGGAGGLAQPQHFGDGTRLSIL.

Written as DNA, the CDR3 is TGCAGCGTTGCCCCACTCAATTCCGACTATGGCTACACCTTC. Its protein product is CSVAPLNSDYGYTF. The chain carries TRBV29-1 and TRBJ1-2; D is unclear. CDR1 is SQVTM, CDR2 ANQGSEA, per germline. This CDR3 spans 14 amino acids. Deletions cut 4 bases from V and 3 bases from J, with 15 bases between.

This CDR3 reads CASSLETGAYTDTQYF. In DNA, the CDR3 is TGTGCCAGCAGCTTGGAAACGGGGGCGTACACAGATACGCAGTATTTT. The gene calls are TRBV7-6 and TRBJ2-3; D tentatively fits TRBD1 or TRBD2 (6 bases each). The CDR3 is 16 residues long. V lost 3 bases and J lost 2, with 15 bases in between. Germline CDR1 reads SGHVS; CDR2 reads FNYEAQ.

The chain combines TRBV7-3 with TRBJ2-7; no firm D call. Trimming shortened V by 0 bases and J by 3 bases, and 6 bases separated the two germline ends. This CDR3 is built from 13 residues. Per germline, CDR1 SGHTA and CDR2 FQGTGA. The CDR3 DNA sequence: TGTGCCAGCAGCTTAACTTCCCGCTACGAGCAGTACTTC. It translates to CASSLTSRYEQYF.

DNA of the CDR3: TGCGCCAGCAGCTTGGTGGGACAGGGCGCCACTGAAGCTTTCTTT. Encoded protein: CASSLVGQGATEAFF. V and J are TRBV5-1 and TRBJ1-1, with 9 bases lining up with TRBD1. The CDR3 runs to 15 residues. Germline-derived CDR1 and CDR2 are SGHRS and YFSETQ. The V gene end was trimmed by 0 bases and the J gene end by 4 bases; junction bases not matched to a gene: 4.